This TCR beta chain was recovered during a study of T-cell reconstitution after alpha-beta-depleted transplantation in children. The library targeted TCRbeta and was prepared with unique molecular identifiers. Each CDR3 protein gets one entry after TCRdb re-called the PCR reads with MiXCR. The sample includes some 300,000 distinct CDR3 sequences, about 9.4% of them seen just once. This CDR3 has 13 residues. Trimming pared 5 bases from V and 1 base from J, leaving 9 bases between. The germline CDR1 and CDR2 sequences are SGHVS and FNYEAQ. This clonotype occurred a few times. The chain uses TRBV7-6 and TRBJ2-7; D gene uncertain. This TCR was sampled from a human donor who donated a stem cell graft to a child with acute lymphoblastic leukemia. Sequences were derived from PBMCs from the stem cell graft donor, sampled from the stem cell graft. CDR3 coding DNA: TGTGCCAGCAGCATTGACGGTTCCTACGAGCAGTACTTC. Its protein product is CASSIDGSYEQYF.